These 6 T cell receptor beta chains came from one sample sequenced in a study of cytotoxic CD8 clonotypes in ibrutinib-treated CLL. TCRdb's table, derived via immunoSEQ multiplex PCR, lists solely in-frame clones and lacks some. The sample shows around 330,000 clones, under 70% of them seen only once. This specimen was PBMCs, taken after 36 months of ibrutinib treatment. The receptor source for this set is a human donor with chronic lymphocytic leukemia.

This chain connects TRBV1 to TRBJ2-1; the table calls TRBD2, which could not be checked here. TRBV1 is a known pseudogene. The CDR3 extends over 18 amino acids. CDR3 amino acids: CTSSQDGASGRPRHEQFF. The DNA of the CDR3 is TGCACCAGCAGCCAAGATGGGGCTAGCGGGAGGCCTCGCCATGAGCAGTTCTTC.

This rearrangement joins TRBV4-1 to TRBJ2-5; D unresolved. The CDR3 runs 15 residues. Trimming left V 3 bases short and J 0 bases short, with 11 bases between. Germline-derived CDR1 and CDR2 are MGHRA and YSYEKL. For the CDR3, the DNA is TGCGCCAGCAGCCAGGCTTCCGCGTACCAAGAGACCCAGTACTTC. Translated: CASSQASAYQETQYF.

The chain couples TRBV5-1 to TRBJ2-3, with 15 bases matching TRBD2. Germline CDR1 is SGHRS and CDR2 is YFSETQ. J was trimmed by 1 base and V by 0 bases; bases with no gene match: 3. This CDR3 is 18 amino acids long. This CDR3 is CASSLGTSGRVGTDTQYF. For the CDR3, the DNA is TGCGCCAGCAGCTTGGGGACTAGCGGGAGGGTTGGCACAGATACGCAGTATTTT.

This chain uses TRBV7-6 with TRBJ2-7; TRBD1 matches 11 bases. The germline V gene encodes CDR1 SGHVS and CDR2 FNYEAQ. CDR3 length equals 18 residues. V lost 2 bases to trimming and J lost 2 bases; unmatched junction nucleotides: 11. The CDR3 DNA reads TGTGCCAGCAGCTTAAGAGTCGGGACAGGGGGTGAGGCCTACGAGCAGTACTTC. Its protein is CASSLRVGTGGEAYEQYF.

Written as DNA, the CDR3 is TGTGCCAGCAGCGTCGGGACTAGGAACGGGGAGCTGTTTTTT. Translating gives CASSVGTRNGELFF. This chain joins TRBV9 and TRBJ2-2, with 8 bases identical to TRBD2. Trimming cost V 2 bases and J 7 bases; bases outside gene matches: 4. The CDR3 sequence is 14 residues long. Germline CDR1 and CDR2: SGDLS and YYNGEE.

The chain has TRBV4-1 and TRBJ1-6; 9 bases are a match to TRBD1. CDR1 and CDR2 (germline): MGHRA, YSYEKL. The CDR3 spans 19 residues. The ends lost 0 bases at V and 2 bases at J; junction bases unmatched: 8. The CDR3 region has the DNA TGCGCCAGCAGCCAAGATAGGGGGACAGGGTACGCCTATAATTCACCCCTCCACTTT. Translated: CASSQDRGTGYAYNSPLHF.